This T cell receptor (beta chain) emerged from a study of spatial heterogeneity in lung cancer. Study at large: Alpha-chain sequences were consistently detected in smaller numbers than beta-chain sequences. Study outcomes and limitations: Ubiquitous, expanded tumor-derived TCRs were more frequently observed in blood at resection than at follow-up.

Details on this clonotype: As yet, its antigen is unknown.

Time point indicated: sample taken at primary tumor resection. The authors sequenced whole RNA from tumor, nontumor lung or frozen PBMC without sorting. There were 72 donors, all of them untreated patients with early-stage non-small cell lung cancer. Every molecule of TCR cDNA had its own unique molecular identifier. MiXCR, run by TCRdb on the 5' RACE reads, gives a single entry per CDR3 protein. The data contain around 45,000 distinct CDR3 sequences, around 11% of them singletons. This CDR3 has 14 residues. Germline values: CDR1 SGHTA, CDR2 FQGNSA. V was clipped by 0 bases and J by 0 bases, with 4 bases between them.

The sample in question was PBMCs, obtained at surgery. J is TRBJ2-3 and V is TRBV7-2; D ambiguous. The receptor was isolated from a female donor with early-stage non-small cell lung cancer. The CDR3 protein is CASSLAHSTDTQYF. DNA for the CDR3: TGTGCCAGCAGCTTAGCGCATAGCACAGATACGCAGTATTTT.